Below, 26 T cell receptor beta chains from the same sample are listed, as sequenced in a study of T cells after yellow fever vaccination. Each CDR3 protein is one row after TCRdb ran MiXCR on the 5' RACE reads. The sample carries under 200,000 distinct CDR3 sequences, 6% to 7.5% recorded once. Sequenced material: CD4+ T cells sorted from PBMCs, taken 5 to 6 days after the first yellow fever vaccination. All receptors derive from a young man who received the YFV17D yellow fever vaccine.

On this clonotype itself: A much larger clone sits a single nucleotide away, making a read error possible. The chain links TRBV12-3 or TRBV12-4 to TRBJ1-2; D is unresolved. The ends were cut back, 3 bases at V and 8 bases at J, with 16 bases in the middle. The CDR3 has 14 amino acids. The CDR3 sequence is CASSFYDGSVGYTF. The CDR3, as DNA: TGTGCCAGCAGTTTTTATGATGGATCTGTGGGCTACACCTTC.

This rearrangement joins TRBV3-1 to TRBJ2-3, with 10 bases aligning to TRBD2. Germline lookup yields CDR1 LGHDT and CDR2 YNNKEL (reference sequence). The CDR3 spans 13 residues. Unmatched junction bases numbered 4, after V lost 8 bases and J lost 5 bases. CDR3 in amino acids: CASAGLAEDTQYF. The CDR3 nucleotides read TGTGCCAGCGCCGGACTAGCGGAAGATACGCAGTATTTT.

This clonotype was seen at least ten times. This chain links TRBV5-1 with TRBJ1-4; D perhaps matches TRBD1 (5 bases). The length of the CDR3 is 13 residues. V shed 4 bases and J shed 4 bases, with 8 bases lying between them. The germline gives CDR1 SGHRS, CDR2 YFSETQ. The CDR3 protein is CASSRDVNEKLFF. CDR3 sequence (DNA): TGCGCCAGCAGCCGGGACGTTAATGAAAAACTGTTTTTT.

This clonotype was seen ten or more times. V gene TRBV7-9 combines with J gene TRBJ1-2; D remains unclear. This CDR3 spans 15 amino acids. The V and J ends lost 4 bases and 0 bases respectively, with 12 bases between them. Germline CDR1 and CDR2: SEHNR and FQNEAQ (reference sequence). The CDR3 is CASSSALEANYGYTF. DNA of the CDR3: TGTGCCAGCAGCTCGGCCCTGGAAGCTAACTATGGCTACACCTTC.

In this sample, this clonotype turned up many times. The chain joins TRBV28 to TRBJ2-7; 7 nucleotides line up with TRBD1. With V trimmed by 5 bases and J by 3 bases, 10 bases remained unmatched. Germline values: CDR1 MDHEN, CDR2 SYDVKM. The CDR3 spans 15 residues. CDR3 bases: TGTGCCAGCAGTGCAGCAGGGGGTGGGCTCTACGAGCAGTACGTC. Encoded protein: CASSAAGGGLYEQYV.

V is TRBV6-5 and J is TRBJ2-3; 11 bases are shared with TRBD2. Per the germline V gene, CDR1 is MNHEY and CDR2 is SVGAGI. CDR3 size: 16 residues. Germline trimming cut 0 bases from V and 4 bases from J; bases unmatched to any gene: 3. CDR3 loop: CASSYSILAGADTQYF. The CDR3 DNA reads as TGTGCCAGCAGTTACTCGATACTAGCGGGGGCAGATACGCAGTATTTT.

This clonotype was detected many times. The rearrangement links TRBV20-1 to TRBJ2-5; D is possibly TRBD2 (6 bases). CDR3 length equals 16 residues. Looked up from germline, CDR1 is DFQATT and CDR2 is SNEGSKA (reference sequence). The V and J ends lost 5 bases and 0 bases respectively, with 19 bases between them. In DNA, the CDR3 is TGCAGTGCTCGATTTCGGGACTCACTGTACCAAGAGACCCAGTACTTC. Encoded protein: CSARFRDSLYQETQYF.

In this sample, this clonotype turned up many times. V gene TRBV5-1 combines with J gene TRBJ2-5; 7 nucleotides align to TRBD2. Germline assignment: CDR1 SGHRS and CDR2 YFSETQ. The CDR3 is 13 residues long. The trim removed 4 bases at V and 2 bases at J, leaving 2 bases unmatched. This CDR3 is CASSAGEQETQYF. CDR3 bases: TGCGCCAGCAGCGCGGGGGAACAAGAGACCCAGTACTTC.

The chain is built from TRBV6-1 and TRBJ1-6; D unclear. The CDR3 consists of 14 residues. Germline V gene data show CDR1 as MNHNS and CDR2 as SASEGT. Trimming stripped 6 bases from V and 5 bases from J, with 11 bases between. The CDR3 loop reads CASSPSWNNSPLHF. CDR3 nucleotide sequence: TGTGCCAGCAGCCCCTCCTGGAATAATTCACCCCTCCACTTT.

The chain joins TRBV5-1 to TRBJ2-2; 12 positions agree with TRBD2. The CDR3 contains 16 residues. The germline CDR1 and CDR2 sequences are SGHRS and YFSETQ. V was pared by 4 bases and J by 6 bases, with 7 bases of the junction left unmatched. The DNA for the CDR3 is TGCGCCAGCAGCCTCCCGGGACTAGCGGGTGCCGGGGAGCTGTTTTTT. It is translated as CASSLPGLAGAGELFF. The full variable domain, rest sourced from reference TRBV5-1 and TRBJ2-2, is KAGVTQTPRYLIKTRGQQVTLSCSPISGHRSVSWYQQTPGQGLQFLFEYFSETQRNKGNFPGRFSGRQFSNSRSEMNVSTLELGDSALYLCASSLPGLAGAGELFFGEGSRLTVL.

This clonotype was observed a handful of times. One end of the junction fails to match germline, which may point to a read error. The V and J genes are TRBV7-2 and TRBJ1-2, with 10 bases aligning to TRBD1. Germline V gene lookup returns CDR1 SGHTA and CDR2 FQGNSA. The CDR3 length is 15 residues. The CDR3, as DNA: TGTGCCAGCAGCCAATCGGAGACAGGGGGCCCGCCGTTGGCCTTC. It translates to CASSQSETGGPPLAF.

At least ten counts were recorded for this clonotype. The J gene is TRBJ2-7, the V gene TRBV4-2, with D possibly being TRBD1 or TRBD2 (5 bases each). The V end lost 1 base, the J end lost 0 bases, and 10 bases lay between the germline ends. The CDR3 totals 15 residues. The germline CDR1 and CDR2 sequences are LGHNA and YNFKEQ. This CDR3 reads CASSQGDLSSYEQYF. The CDR3 bases are TGTGCCAGCAGCCAAGGGGACCTCAGCTCCTACGAGCAGTACTTC.

This clonotype has only a few counts. This chain joins TRBV6-5 and TRBJ2-6; 8 bases match TRBD1. Germline assignment: CDR1 MNHEY and CDR2 SVGAGI. The CDR3 extends over 14 amino acids. With V trimmed by 5 bases and J by 8 bases, 5 bases remained unmatched. Written as DNA, the CDR3 is TGTGCCAGCAGTACTAGACAGGGGCCCAACGTCCTGACTTTC. Translating gives CASSTRQGPNVLTF.

At least ten counts were recorded for this clonotype. The chain joins TRBV6-1 to TRBJ2-1; 7 bases match TRBD1. V lost 2 bases, J lost 7 bases, and 14 bases stayed unmatched. The CDR3 loop spans 17 amino acids. CDR1 is MNHNS, CDR2 SASEGT, per germline. As DNA, the CDR3 is TGTGCCAGCAGTGAATCTTTGTACCGGGACAGCCTTAATGAGCAGTTCTTC. It encodes CASSESLYRDSLNEQFF.

This clonotype was seen just once. A single base separates this from a much larger clone, so it may be a read error. The V call is TRBV2, the J call TRBJ2-3; D unresolved. Germline V gene data show CDR1 as SNHLY and CDR2 as FYNNEI. The CDR3 covers 13 residues. V was pared by 7 bases and J by 3 bases, with 11 bases between. As DNA, the CDR3 is TGTGCCAGCATAGGAGAGTCGACAGATACGCAGTATTTT. It translates to CASIGESTDTQYF. The whole variable domain, filled in from reference TRBV2 and TRBJ2-3, reads EPEVTQTPSHQVTQMGQEVILRCVPISNHLYFYWYRQILGQKVEFLVSFYNNEISEKSEIFDDQFSVERPDGSNFTLKIRSTKLEDSAMYFCASIGESTDTQYFGPGTRLTVL.

This clonotype was seen repeatedly, ten times or more. In nucleotides, the CDR3 is TGTGCCAGCAGACCGGGACACACCTATGGCTACACCTTC. Translated: CASRPGHTYGYTF. The V call is TRBV6-5, the J call TRBJ1-2; weak D call: TRBD1 (6 bases). Germline V gives CDR1 MNHEY, CDR2 SVGAGI. V lost 6 bases, J lost 4 bases, and 12 bases lay in between. The CDR3 covers 13 residues.

The chain uses TRBV24-1 and TRBJ2-1; 7 positions agree with TRBD1. CDR1 is KGHDR and CDR2 is SFDVKD in the germline V gene. The J segment lost 0 bases and the V segment lost 2 bases, leaving 3 bases of the junction unmatched. The CDR3 covers 16 residues. The CDR3 loop is CATSDSGGNSYNEQFF. The DNA of the CDR3 is TGTGCCACCAGTGATTCAGGGGGTAACTCCTACAATGAGCAGTTCTTC.

J is TRBJ2-1 and V is TRBV20-1; maybe TRBD2 (6 bases). The CDR3 runs 17 residues. Germline assignment: CDR1 DFQATT and CDR2 SNEGSKA (reference sequence). V gave up 0 bases and J gave up 3 bases, with 18 bases separating them. The CDR3 bases are TGCAGTGCTAGAGAGTTTGGTGCGGGGAGCTGCTACAATGAGCAGTTCTTC. It codes for CSAREFGAGSCYNEQFF.

This clonotype came up many times. The rearrangement links TRBV6-5 to TRBJ1-2; perhaps TRBD1 as D (5 bases). This CDR3 has 11 amino acids. V was trimmed by 6 bases and J by 7 bases, leaving 9 bases between them. Germline values: CDR1 MNHEY, CDR2 SVGAGI. This chain's CDR3 is CASSPGFGYTF. In DNA, the CDR3 is TGTGCCAGCAGCCCAGGGTTTGGCTACACCTTC.

This clonotype was recorded many times. The chain couples TRBV6-1 to TRBJ2-5; TRBD1 might be the D (5 bases). V lost 3 bases to trimming and J lost 2 bases, with 10 bases between them. CDR1 and CDR2 (germline): MNHNS, SASEGT. The CDR3 has 14 residues. The CDR3 protein is CASSEMGQQETQYF. The CDR3 coding sequence is TGTGCCAGCAGTGAGATGGGGCAGCAAGAGACCCAGTACTTC.

V gene TRBV28 combines with J gene TRBJ1-1; the D is unclear. The CDR3 totals 15 residues. V was cut by 6 bases and J by 1 base, with 15 bases left in between. Germline V gene sequence: CDR1 MDHEN, CDR2 SYDVKM. CDR3 nucleotide sequence: TGTGCCAGCAGCCAACGGCGGGCAGCGAACACTGAAGCTTTCTTT. Translating it yields CASSQRRAANTEAFF.

The chain uses TRBV6-1 and TRBJ1-5, with TRBD1 identical over 10 bases. The CDR3 length is 15 residues. The germline CDR1 and CDR2 sequences are MNHNS and SASEGT. The V and J ends lost 6 bases and 6 bases, in that order; junction bases with no gene match: 8. In DNA, the CDR3 is TGTGCCAGCAGCCCTCGGACAGGGGGGAGTCAGCCCCAGCATTTT. It translates to CASSPRTGGSQPQHF.

This clonotype was detected many times. V and J are TRBV5-1 and TRBJ2-2; no reliable D call. V lost 0 bases and J 7 bases, leaving 13 bases between the germline ends. Germline V gene sequence: CDR1 SGHRS, CDR2 YFSETQ. The CDR3 consists of 15 residues. The CDR3 protein is CASSLEGLGYGELFF. The CDR3 bases are TGCGCCAGCAGCTTGGAGGGTCTTGGGTACGGGGAGCTGTTTTTT.

This clonotype was detected many times. This rearrangement joins TRBV28 to TRBJ1-1; D remains ambiguous. Germline assignment: CDR1 MDHEN and CDR2 SYDVKM. The CDR3 runs 13 residues. Trimming took off 8 bases at V and 1 base at J, with 11 bases between the two ends. This chain's CDR3 is CASDRRRNTEAFF. CDR3 bases: TGTGCCAGCGACCGTAGACGGAACACTGAAGCTTTCTTT.

This clonotype was picked up many times. J is TRBJ2-1 and V is TRBV4-1; tentative D call: TRBD2 (6 bases). This CDR3 comprises 16 residues. Trimming removed 1 base at V and 7 bases at J, with 17 bases between. Germline-derived CDR1 and CDR2 are MGHRA and YSYEKL. The CDR3 spells CASSQARRRGRNEQFF. CDR3 bases: TGCGCCAGCAGCCAAGCAAGGAGGCGGGGAAGGAATGAGCAGTTCTTC.

The chain uses TRBV7-9 and TRBJ2-7, with 7 bases matching TRBD2. The CDR3 spans 14 residues. The V segment lost 2 bases and the J segment 4 bases; nucleotides outside the gene matches: 5. Germline V CDR1 and CDR2: SEHNR, FQNEAQ (reference sequence). In DNA, the CDR3 is TGTGCCAGCAGCTTATATGGGGGAGGGTACGAGCAGTACGTC. It is translated as CASSLYGGGYEQYV.